These 15 T cell receptor beta chains were sequenced from one sample in a study of OX40 agonist ivuxolimab in advanced cancers. The receptor library was made with the immunoSEQ multiplex PCR assay. Drawn from immuneACCESS, this table holds only the in-frame rearrangements with V and J called that TCRdb kept. Clones are partly lost; checked studies trace under half to an unresolved V gene and leave the rest unexplained. The sample table records 80,000 to 100,000 clones; approximately 93% of these occur just once. The biggest ten clones account for around 0.25% of the sample. Sequenced here: CD4+ or CD8+ T cells sorted from blood, sampled in a trial of the OX40 agonist ivuxolimab. The receptors shown here come from an adult with an advanced solid tumor such as melanoma, head and neck, liver or kidney cancer.

This chain joins TRBV28 and TRBJ1-2; TRBD1 is a possible D gene (5 bases). From germline, CDR1 is MDHEN and CDR2 SYDVKM. The CDR3 covers 13 residues. Trimming took off 1 base at V and 3 bases at J, with 6 bases between the two ends. The CDR3 loop is CASSLSRDYGYTF. The CDR3 DNA sequence: TGTGCCAGCAGTTTATCCAGGGACTATGGCTACACCTTC.

This sequence joins TRBV7-3 and TRBJ1-1, with D uncertain. Trimming cost V 7 bases and J 1 base, with 13 bases left between them. The CDR3 loop spans 14 amino acids. The germline V gene has CDR1 SGHTA and CDR2 FQGTGA. This CDR3 is CASKSGRENTEAFF. The CDR3 bases are TGTGCCAGCAAGAGCGGACGGGAGAACACTGAAGCTTTCTTT.

The rearrangement uses TRBV10-2 and TRBJ1-2; a weak D match, TRBD1 (5 bases). V lost 2 bases to trimming and J lost 3 bases, with 7 bases between them. The germline V gene has CDR1 WSHSY and CDR2 SAAADI. The CDR3 runs 13 residues. CDR3 nucleotides: TGCGCCAGCAGTGAGCCGGGGCACTATGGCTACACCTTC. Translating gives CASSEPGHYGYTF.

The CDR3 region has the DNA TGCGCCAGCAGCTTGTTTGGGGCCGGGGAGCTGTTTTTT. It yields the protein CASSLFGAGELFF. The rearrangement joins TRBV5-1 to TRBJ2-2; D is ambiguous. The V and J ends lost 1 base and 6 bases respectively, with 7 bases between them. This CDR3 has 13 residues. Germline V gene data show CDR1 as SGHRS and CDR2 as YFSETQ. Full variable domain (outside the CDR3, taken from reference TRBV5-1 and TRBJ2-2): KAGVTQTPRYLIKTRGQQVTLSCSPISGHRSVSWYQQTPGQGLQFLFEYFSETQRNKGNFPGRFSGRQFSNSRSEMNVSTLELGDSALYLCASSLFGAGELFFGEGSRLTVL.

J is TRBJ2-7 and V is TRBV28; no reliable D call. Germline CDR1 reads MDHEN; CDR2 reads SYDVKM. Deletions cut 2 bases from V and 0 bases from J, with 5 bases between. The CDR3 runs 13 residues. CDR3 coding DNA: TGTGCCAGCAGTTTAATGGGCTCCTACGAGCAGTACTTC. Encoded protein: CASSLMGSYEQYF.

The rearrangement uses TRBV10-3 and TRBJ1-6, with D possibly matching TRBD1 (6 bases). The CDR3 is 14 amino acids. The V and J ends lost 6 bases and 8 bases respectively, with 14 bases between them. Germline CDR1 reads ENHRY; CDR2 reads SYGVKD. CDR3: CAIRKQGRDSPLHF. In nucleotides, the CDR3 is TGTGCCATCAGGAAACAGGGAAGAGATTCACCCCTCCACTTT.

The V and J genes are TRBV5-1 and TRBJ1-6; the D is unclear. Germline V gene sequence: CDR1 SGHRS, CDR2 YFSETQ. The CDR3 is made up of 11 amino acids. Trimming shortened V by 2 bases and J by 12 bases, and 6 bases separated the two germline ends. The CDR3 DNA follows: TGCGCCAGCAGCTTCAATGGACCCCTCCACTTT. Protein sequence: CASSFNGPLHF.

The chain joins TRBV7-9 to TRBJ2-4, with 9 bases identical to TRBD2. With 1 base clipped from V and 12 bases from J, the junction kept 7 bases outside the gene matches. The CDR3 totals 14 residues. The germline V gene encodes CDR1 SEHNR and CDR2 FQNEAQ (reference sequence). The CDR3 is CASSLEGLAGDQYF. CDR3 bases: TGTGCCAGCAGCTTAGAGGGACTAGCCGGAGATCAGTACTTC. The full variable domain, its missing parts supplied by reference TRBV7-9 and TRBJ2-4, is DTGVSQNPRHKITKRGQNVTFRCDPISEHNRLYWYRQTLGQGPEFLTYFQNEAQLEKSRLLSDRFSAERPKGSFSTLEIQRTEQGDSAMYLCASSLEGLAGDQYFGAGTRLSVL.

This clone was seen only a few times. The chain has TRBV19 and TRBJ1-5; D gene unclear. The ends were cut back, 8 bases at V and 2 bases at J, with 7 bases in the middle. The CDR3 spans 12 residues. Per germline, CDR1 LNHDA and CDR2 SQIVND (reference sequence). The CDR3 region is CASLSGNQPQHF. The CDR3 region has the DNA TGTGCCAGTCTTTCCGGCAATCAGCCCCAGCATTTT.

The chain carries TRBV6-6 and TRBJ1-1; D is unresolved. Germline loops: CDR1 MNHNY, CDR2 SVGAGI (reference sequence). Between the trimmed V and J ends, which lost 5 bases and 4 bases, there was a span of 8 bases. The CDR3 has 12 amino acids. This CDR3 reads CASSAIPTEAFF. The CDR3 nucleotides read TGTGCCAGCAGTGCTATCCCCACTGAAGCTTTCTTT.

The CDR3 loop is CASSLQVTYNEQFF. CDR3 sequence (DNA): TGTGCCAGCAGCTTACAGGTTACCTACAATGAGCAGTTCTTC. The chain employs TRBV11-2 and TRBJ2-1; D is unclear. The CDR3 totals 14 residues. Germline CDR1 SGHAT, CDR2 FQNNGV. V was cut by 2 bases and J by 2 bases, with 7 bases left in between.

Worth noting for this clone: Germline is not matched at one junction end, which may reflect a read error. The chain combines TRBV28 with TRBJ1-2; no clear D. The CDR3 covers 12 residues. Germline V lookup: CDR1 MDHEN, CDR2 SYDVKM. The CDR3 loop is CASSFPLLGYDF. Here the CDR3 DNA reads TGTGCCAGCAGTTTCCCGCTTCTGGGTTATGACTTC.

V usage is TRBV6-5 and J usage is TRBJ2-7, with D possibly TRBD1 on 6 matching bases. Germline V CDR1 and CDR2: MNHEY, SVGAGI. This CDR3 comprises 14 residues. The V end lost 0 bases, the J end lost 0 bases, and 6 bases lay between the germline ends. CDR3: CASSYSQGSYEQYF. The CDR3 DNA follows: TGTGCCAGCAGTTACTCACAGGGCTCCTACGAGCAGTACTTC.

V gene TRBV10-3 combines with J gene TRBJ1-5; D is unresolved. The V gene's germline CDR1 is ENHRY and CDR2 SYGVKD. Trimming removed 6 bases at V and 1 base at J, with 13 bases between. The CDR3 spans 15 residues. CDR3 loop: CAISPQLESNQPQHF. CDR3 bases: TGTGCCATCAGCCCTCAGTTAGAGAGCAATCAGCCCCAGCATTTT.

The chain employs TRBV18 and TRBJ2-5; D is ambiguous. V dropped 2 bases and J dropped 1 base, with 5 bases sitting between them. The V gene's germline CDR1 is KGHSH and CDR2 LQKENI. The CDR3 extends over 13 amino acids. This chain's CDR3 is CASSPISQETQYF. In DNA form, the CDR3 reads TGTGCCAGCTCACCAATTTCCCAAGAGACCCAGTACTTC.